This TCR beta chain was captured by sequencing in a study of monozygotic twins with inflammatory bowel disease. Both the TCRalpha cDNA and the TCRbeta cDNA were taken through two nested PCRs, lasting about 17 and 10 cycles. TCRdb reprocessed the 5' RACE reads and stores each CDR3 protein as one record, lacking DNA. The sample table includes around 140,000 distinct CDR3 sequences. The CDR3 has 15 amino acids. This clonotype was sampled from a human donor with ulcerative colitis or Crohn's disease, or a healthy co-twin of an affected twin (not recorded which). The chain employs TRBV12-3 or TRBV12-4 and TRBJ2-1; TCRdb indicates TRBD2, and absent DNA this call remains unverified. Sequencing was carried out using blood. CDR3 in amino acids: CASFTGSAWWNEQFF.